This T cell receptor (beta chain) is from a study of metastatic and nonmetastatic thyroid tumors. The germline V and J ends were trimmed by 4 bases and 6 bases, with 16 bases remaining between them. The CDR3 has 14 amino acids. TCRdb reanalyzed the PCR reads with MiXCR. Of 30,000 to 35,000 clones in the sample, about 15% were seen once. All patients were treatment-naive before thyroid surgery. This clonotype originated in a male donor with papillary thyroid cancer or a benign thyroid nodule (not recorded which). Some clones in this sample may be carry-over from other donors' samples. The rearrangement uses TRBV12-3 or TRBV12-4 and TRBJ2-7; D unclear. The sequencing input was blood. CDR3 loop: CASSSGLCEAEQYF. As DNA, the CDR3 is TGTGCCAGCAGTTCTGGATTATGTGAGGCCGAGCAGTACTTC.